These 24 T cell receptor beta chains came from one sample sequenced in a study of T cell repertoires in ileal Crohn's disease. Repertoires were generated with immunoSEQ multiplex PCR, while TCRdb's copy carries only in-frame clones and drops some. The profile shows roughly 2,700 clones, approximately 70% of them singletons. As for time point: neoterminal ileum biopsy at postoperative endoscopy, about 6 months after surgery. The source material was ileal tissue. The receptors originated from an adult with Crohn's disease.

The V gene is TRBV7-3, the J gene TRBJ2-5, with 10 nucleotides matching TRBD2. Trimming took 5 bases from V and 3 from J; bases not matched to a gene: 6. The CDR3 is made up of 15 amino acids. Germline loops: CDR1 SGHTA, CDR2 FQGTGA. As DNA, the CDR3 is TGTGCCAGCAGCCGGGGGAGCGGGGGGGAAGAGACCCAGTACTTC. Amino acids: CASSRGSGGEETQYF.

In its sample, this clone was seen a few times. V usage is TRBV7-2 and J usage is TRBJ2-7, with TRBD1 matching over 8 bases. CDR1 is SGHTA and CDR2 is FQGNSA in the germline V gene. The CDR3 is 15 amino acids. V shed 2 bases and J 6 bases; nucleotides not matched to a gene: 9. This CDR3 is CASSLYTGTGSEQYF. The DNA of the CDR3 is TGTGCCAGCAGCTTATATACTGGGACAGGTAGCGAGCAGTACTTC.

This sequence joins TRBV9 and TRBJ1-1, with a tentative D call TRBD1 (5 bases). The ends were cut back, 0 bases at V and 7 bases at J, with 16 bases in the middle. This CDR3 contains 15 residues. Germline lookup yields CDR1 SGDLS and CDR2 YYNGEE. CDR3 in amino acids: CASSVGGEVLVEAFF. The CDR3 coding sequence is TGTGCCAGCAGCGTAGGGGGGGAGGTACTGGTTGAAGCTTTCTTT.

The genes are TRBV2 and TRBJ1-5; D is unresolved. Trimming removed 7 bases at V and 0 bases at J, with 13 bases between. This CDR3 is 15 amino acids long. Germline V CDR1 and CDR2: SNHLY, FYNNEI. CDR3 DNA: TGTGCCAGCAAGGAAAGAGAGGGTAGCAATCAGCCCCAGCATTTT. The encoded protein is CASKEREGSNQPQHF.

This clone was counted a single time. The rearrangement joins TRBV5-1 to TRBJ2-1; 13 nucleotides match TRBD2. The CDR3 runs to 16 residues. J was trimmed by 4 bases and V by 4 bases; bases with no gene match: 5. Germline V gene lookup returns CDR1 SGHRS and CDR2 YFSETQ. The CDR3 region has the DNA TGCGCCAGCAGCCCTAAGACTAGCGGGGGGTACAATGAGCAGTTCTTC. This translates into CASSPKTSGGYNEQFF.

The chain carries TRBV27 and TRBJ1-3, with 7 positions matching TRBD1. The V gene's germline CDR1 is MNHEY and CDR2 SMNVEV (reference sequence). The CDR3 has 15 amino acids. The J segment lost 5 bases and the V segment lost 0 bases, leaving 4 bases of the junction unmatched. In nucleotides, the CDR3 is TGTGCCAGCAGTTTATCCCCAGGGGGTAGAAACACCATATATTTT. Translated, it gives CASSLSPGGRNTIYF.

The chain employs TRBV7-9 and TRBJ2-7; 10 bases match TRBD1. CDR1 and CDR2 from the germline V gene are SEHNR and FQNEAQ (reference sequence). The CDR3 contains 15 residues. V was pared by 1 base and J by 7 bases, with 7 bases of the junction left unmatched. CDR3 protein: CASSLGSGTGEEQYF. The CDR3, as DNA: TGTGCCAGCAGCTTAGGGTCTGGGACAGGGGAAGAGCAGTACTTC.

This clone was observed a few times. The chain joins TRBV27 to TRBJ2-1, with D unresolved. CDR3 size: 15 residues. V was cut by 8 bases and J by 3 bases, with 17 bases left in between. The germline gives CDR1 MNHEY, CDR2 SMNVEV (reference sequence). CDR3 sequence: CASDRRRHSYNEQFF. The DNA for the CDR3 is TGTGCCAGCGATCGCCGGCGACATAGCTACAATGAGCAGTTCTTC.

This clone was found a few times. V gene TRBV2 combines with J gene TRBJ2-5; D is perhaps TRBD1 (6 bases). The J call may be faulty, since TRBJ2-7 better matches the DNA end. The length of the CDR3 is 14 residues. Germline V CDR1 and CDR2: SNHLY, FYNNEI. DNA for the CDR3: TGTGCCAGCAGTAAGCAGACAGGCTCCTACGAGCAGTACTTC. The encoded protein is CASSKQTGSYEQYF.

For the CDR3, the DNA is TGCGCCAGCAGCTTCGCAGGGGATCGGTCACCCCTCCACTTT. The encoded protein is CASSFAGDRSPLHF. The gene calls are TRBV5-1 and TRBJ1-6, with a possible D match to TRBD1 (6 bases). Looked up from germline, CDR1 is SGHRS and CDR2 is YFSETQ. V shed 2 bases and J shed 10 bases, with 13 bases lying between them. The CDR3 is 14 residues long. Drawing the rest from reference TRBV5-1 and TRBJ1-6, the complete variable domain is KAGVTQTPRYLIKTRGQQVTLSCSPISGHRSVSWYQQTPGQGLQFLFEYFSETQRNKGNFPGRFSGRQFSNSRSEMNVSTLELGDSALYLCASSFAGDRSPLHFGNGTRLTVT.

The sample holds one count of this clone. V and J are TRBV11-2 and TRBJ2-7, with no clear D. The germline V gene has CDR1 SGHAT and CDR2 FQNNGV. The V end lost 2 bases, the J end lost 2 bases, and 7 bases lay between the germline ends. This CDR3 contains 13 residues. The DNA of the CDR3 is TGTGCCAGCAGCTTATCCCCGGCCTACGAGCAGTACTTC. This translates into CASSLSPAYEQYF.

This clone appeared a single time. The chain is built from TRBV29-1 and TRBJ2-5, with a tentative D call TRBD1 (6 bases). Per germline, CDR1 SQVTM and CDR2 ANQGSEA. There are 13 residues in the CDR3. Trimming pared 7 bases from V and 7 bases from J, leaving 19 bases between. CDR3 in DNA: TGCAGCGCCGCGGACAGTTCGTTTGGGACCCAGTACTTC. This codes for CSAADSSFGTQYF. Filled out from reference TRBV29-1 and TRBJ2-5, the complete variable domain reads SAVISQKPSRDICQRGTSLTIQCQVDSQVTMMFWYRQQPGQSLTLIATANQGSEATYESGFVIDKFPISRPNLTFSTLTVSNMSPEDSSIYLCSAADSSFGTQYFGPGTRLLVL.

The chain combines TRBV7-3 with TRBJ2-3, with unresolved D. The V gene's germline CDR1 is SGHTA and CDR2 FQGTGA. Trimming stripped 4 bases from V and 0 bases from J, with 5 bases between. CDR3 length: 13 amino acids. In nucleotides, the CDR3 is TGTGCCAGCAGCTCACAGAGCACAGATACGCAGTATTTT. Amino acids: CASSSQSTDTQYF.

This chain links TRBV2 with TRBJ2-7, with D perhaps TRBD1 (6 bases). This CDR3 is 14 amino acids long. V gave up 5 bases and J gave up 0 bases, with 11 bases separating them. In germline, CDR1 is SNHLY, CDR2 FYNNEI. Here the CDR3 DNA reads TGTGCCAGCAGTAAGCAGACAGGCTCCTACGAGCAGTACTTC. Translation: CASSKQTGSYEQYF.

This clone was counted once. The chain is built from TRBV5-1 and TRBJ2-3; no clear D. V was pared by 6 bases and J by 2 bases, with 10 bases between. Germline V gives CDR1 SGHRS, CDR2 YFSETQ. The CDR3 is made up of 13 amino acids. In nucleotides, the CDR3 is TGCGCCAGCATTGACACCTACACAGATACGCAGTATTTT. As protein: CASIDTYTDTQYF.

V is TRBV25-1 and J is TRBJ1-6, with D unresolved. The length of the CDR3 is 15 residues. Trimming removed 9 bases from V and 8 bases from J, with 20 bases in between. The germline V gene has CDR1 MGHDK and CDR2 SYGVNS. CDR3 loop: CASNPNSPLDSPLHF. CDR3 coding DNA: TGTGCCAGTAATCCTAACAGCCCCTTAGATTCACCCCTCCACTTT.

The chain uses TRBV27 and TRBJ1-6, with a possible D match to TRBD1 (6 bases). The CDR3 loop spans 17 amino acids. Germline CDR1 reads MNHEY; CDR2 reads SMNVEV (reference sequence). Between the trimmed V and J ends, which lost 5 bases and 0 bases, there was a span of 14 bases. The CDR3 region has the DNA TGTGCCAGCAGTGCCTGGGACACCGACTCCTATAATTCACCCCTCCACTTT. The encoded protein is CASSAWDTDSYNSPLHF.

The V gene is TRBV30, the J gene TRBJ2-1, with a tentative D call TRBD2 (7 bases). The CDR3 has 13 residues. Germline V gene sequence: CDR1 GTSNPN, CDR2 SVGIG (reference sequence). The germline V and J ends were trimmed by 4 bases and 9 bases, with 16 bases remaining between them. CDR3 coding DNA: TGTGCCTGGAACGCTGGGGGGGCCGGTGAGCAGTTCTTC. This sequence encodes CAWNAGGAGEQFF. The complete variable domain, with remaining parts taken from reference TRBV30 and TRBJ2-1, reads SQTIHQWPATLVQPVGSPLSLECTVEGTSNPNLYWYRQAAGRGLQLLFYSVGIGQISSEVPQNLSASRPQDRQFILSSKKLLLSDSGFYLCAWNAGGAGEQFFGPGTRLTVL.

This chain joins TRBV7-9 and TRBJ1-1; D might be TRBD1 (6 bases). CDR3 length equals 13 residues. Germline CDR1 reads SEHNR; CDR2 reads FQNEAQ (reference sequence). V was cut by 4 bases and J by 5 bases, with 11 bases left in between. The CDR3 is CASSSQGRTEAFF. CDR3 nucleotide sequence: TGTGCCAGCAGCTCCCAGGGGCGGACTGAAGCTTTCTTT.

The rearrangement joins TRBV19 to TRBJ2-3; 8 nucleotides match TRBD2. CDR1 LNHDA and CDR2 SQIVND come from the germline V gene (reference sequence). V was clipped by 4 bases and J by 6 bases; unmatched bases: 9. The CDR3 consists of 15 residues. The DNA of the CDR3 is TGTGCCAGTAGTACCCTCGGGGGGGCCCGGGATACGCAGTATTTT. It encodes CASSTLGGARDTQYF.

This clone showed up just once. The rearrangement uses TRBV14 and TRBJ1-6; D uncertain. In germline, CDR1 is SGHDN, CDR2 FVKESK. The CDR3 covers 14 residues. V shed 0 bases and J shed 10 bases, with 10 bases lying between them. The CDR3 is CASSQERGRSPLHF. As DNA, the CDR3 is TGTGCCAGCAGCCAAGAACGGGGTCGCTCACCCCTCCACTTT.

V and J are TRBV5-4 and TRBJ2-1; a possible D gene is TRBD1 (6 bases). The CDR3 extends over 14 amino acids. V was trimmed by 6 bases and J by 3 bases, leaving 13 bases between them. In germline, CDR1 is SGHNT, CDR2 YYREEE (reference sequence). This chain's CDR3 is CASNNGGSYNEQFF. The CDR3 coding sequence is TGTGCCAGCAACAATGGGGGCAGCTACAATGAGCAGTTCTTC. Complete variable domain (other parts from reference TRBV5-4 and TRBJ2-1): ETGVTQSPTHLIKTRGQQVTLRCSSQSGHNTVSWYQQALGQGPQFIFQYYREEENGRGNFPPRFSGLQFPNYSSELNVNALELDDSALYLCASNNGGSYNEQFFGPGTRLTVL.

The rearrangement links TRBV7-2 to TRBJ2-7; 11 bases agree with TRBD1. There are 13 residues in the CDR3. V shed 4 bases and J 7 bases; nucleotides not matched to a gene: 3. Per the germline V gene, CDR1 is SGHTA and CDR2 is FQGNSA. The CDR3 DNA follows: TGTGCCAGCAGCTGGGGGACAGGGGGAGAGCAGTACTTC. This gives the protein CASSWGTGGEQYF.

This chain links TRBV2 with TRBJ1-3; D ambiguous. CDR1 is SNHLY, CDR2 FYNNEI, per germline. The CDR3 spans 14 residues. The ends were cut back, 8 bases at V and 0 bases at J, with 11 bases in the middle. CDR3: CASQDGISGNTIYF. CDR3 bases: TGTGCCAGCCAAGACGGGATCTCTGGAAACACCATATATTTT.